This T cell receptor (beta chain) came from a study of blood T cell repertoires in COVID-19. Measured with immunoSEQ multiplex PCR; TCRdb has only the in-frame clones, and not every one. The repertoire includes 90,000 to 150,000 clones, 65% to 90% of them detected once, and approximately 11% sits in the top ten. This CDR3 has 15 amino acids. V was pared by 1 base and J by 3 bases, with 10 bases between. In germline, CDR1 is ENHRY, CDR2 SYGVKD. The sample taken for sequencing was peripheral blood. The chain combines TRBV10-3 with TRBJ1-5, with TRBD1 as a possible D gene (6 bases). The TCR was taken from a man older than 75 with acute or convalescent COVID-19. The CDR3 nucleotides are TGTGCCATCAGTGAGTTATCAGGGGCCAATCAGCCCCAGCATTTT. Protein sequence: CAISELSGANQPQHF.